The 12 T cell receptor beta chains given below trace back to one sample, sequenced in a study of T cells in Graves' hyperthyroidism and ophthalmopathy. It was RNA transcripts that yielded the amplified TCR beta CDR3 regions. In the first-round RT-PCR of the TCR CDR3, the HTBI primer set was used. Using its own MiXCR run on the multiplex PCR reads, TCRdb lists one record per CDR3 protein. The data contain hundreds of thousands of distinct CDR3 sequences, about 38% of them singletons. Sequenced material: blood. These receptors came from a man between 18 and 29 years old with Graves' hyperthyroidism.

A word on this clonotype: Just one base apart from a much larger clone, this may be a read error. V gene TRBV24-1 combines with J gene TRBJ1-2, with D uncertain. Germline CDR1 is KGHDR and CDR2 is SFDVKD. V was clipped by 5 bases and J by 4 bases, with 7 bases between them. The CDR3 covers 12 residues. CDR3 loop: CATSADGYGYTF. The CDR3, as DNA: TGTGCCACCAGTGCGGACGGCTATGGCTACACCTTC.

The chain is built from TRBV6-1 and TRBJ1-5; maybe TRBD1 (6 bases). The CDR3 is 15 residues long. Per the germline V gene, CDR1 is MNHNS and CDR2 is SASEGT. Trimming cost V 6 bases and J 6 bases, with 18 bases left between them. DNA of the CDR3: TGTGCCAGCAGCCCCCCCGGGGGCGCCGGTCAGCCCCAGCATTTT. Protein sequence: CASSPPGGAGQPQHF.

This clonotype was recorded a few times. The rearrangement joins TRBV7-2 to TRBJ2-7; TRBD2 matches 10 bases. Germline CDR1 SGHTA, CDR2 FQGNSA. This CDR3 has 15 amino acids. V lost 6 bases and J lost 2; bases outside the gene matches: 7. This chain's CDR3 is CASRPTSGRTYEQYF. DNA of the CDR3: TGTGCCAGCAGACCGACTAGCGGGCGGACCTACGAGCAGTACTTC.

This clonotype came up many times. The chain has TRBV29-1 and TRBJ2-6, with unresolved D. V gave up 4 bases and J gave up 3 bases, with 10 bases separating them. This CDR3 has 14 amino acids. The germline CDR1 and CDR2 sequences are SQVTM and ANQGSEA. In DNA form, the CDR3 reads TGCAGCGTTGTCTGGCTAAATGGGGCCAACGTCCTGACTTTC. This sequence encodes CSVVWLNGANVLTF.

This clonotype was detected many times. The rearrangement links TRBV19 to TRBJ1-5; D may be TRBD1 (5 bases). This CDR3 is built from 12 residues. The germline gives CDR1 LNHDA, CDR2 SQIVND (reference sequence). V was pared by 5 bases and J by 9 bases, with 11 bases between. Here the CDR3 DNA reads TGTGCCAGTAGTCCCGGGACTTGGCCCCAGCATTTT. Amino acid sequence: CASSPGTWPQHF.

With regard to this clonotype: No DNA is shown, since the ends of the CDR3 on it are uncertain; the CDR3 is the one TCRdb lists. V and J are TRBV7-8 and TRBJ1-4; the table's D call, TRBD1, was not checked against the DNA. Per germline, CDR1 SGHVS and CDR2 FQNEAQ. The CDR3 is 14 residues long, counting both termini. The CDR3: CASRMDRGTKNCFF.

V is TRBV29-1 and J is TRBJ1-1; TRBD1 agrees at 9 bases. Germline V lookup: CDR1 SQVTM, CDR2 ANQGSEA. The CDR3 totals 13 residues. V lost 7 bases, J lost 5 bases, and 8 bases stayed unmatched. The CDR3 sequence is CSAQRQGVTEAFF. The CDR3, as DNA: TGCAGCGCGCAAAGACAGGGGGTAACTGAAGCTTTCTTT.

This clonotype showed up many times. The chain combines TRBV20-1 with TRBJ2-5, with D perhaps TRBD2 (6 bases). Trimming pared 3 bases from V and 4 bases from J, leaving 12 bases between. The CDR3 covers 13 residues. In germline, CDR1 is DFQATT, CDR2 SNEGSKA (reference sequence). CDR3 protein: CSARGGASETQYF. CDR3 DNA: TGCAGTGCTAGGGGGGGAGCGTCAGAGACCCAGTACTTC.

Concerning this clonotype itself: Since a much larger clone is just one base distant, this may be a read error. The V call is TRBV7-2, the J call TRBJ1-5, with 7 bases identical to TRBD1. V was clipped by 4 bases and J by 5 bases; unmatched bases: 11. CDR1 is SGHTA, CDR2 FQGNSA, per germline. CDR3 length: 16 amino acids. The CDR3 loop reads CASSSICRGDYQPQHF. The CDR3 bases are TGTGCCAGCAGCTCCATCTGCAGGGGGGACTATCAGCCCCAGCATTTT. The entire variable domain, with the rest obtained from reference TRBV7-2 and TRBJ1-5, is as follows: GAGVSQSPSNKVTEKGKDVELRCDPISGHTALYWYRQSLGQGLEFLIYFQGNSAPDKSGLPSDRFSAERTGGSVSTLTIQRTQQEDSAVYLCASSSICRGDYQPQHFGDGTRLSIL.

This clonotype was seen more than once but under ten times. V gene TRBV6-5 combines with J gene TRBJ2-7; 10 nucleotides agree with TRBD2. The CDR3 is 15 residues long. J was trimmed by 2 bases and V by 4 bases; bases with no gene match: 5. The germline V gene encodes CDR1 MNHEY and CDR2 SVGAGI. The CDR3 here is CASSSKREGPYEQYF. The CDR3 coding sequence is TGTGCCAGCAGTTCGAAGCGGGAGGGCCCCTACGAGCAGTACTTC.

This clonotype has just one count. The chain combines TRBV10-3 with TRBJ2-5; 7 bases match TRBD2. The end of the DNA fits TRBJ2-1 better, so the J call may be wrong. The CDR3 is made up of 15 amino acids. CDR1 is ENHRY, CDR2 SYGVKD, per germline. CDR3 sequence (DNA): TGTGCCATCAGTGAGCCACTACTAGCGACGGGTGAGCAGTTCTTC. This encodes CAISEPLLATGEQFF.

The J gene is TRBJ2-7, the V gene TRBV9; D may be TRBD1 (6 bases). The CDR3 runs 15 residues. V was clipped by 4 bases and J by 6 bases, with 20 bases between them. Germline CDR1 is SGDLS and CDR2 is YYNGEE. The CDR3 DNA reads TGTGCCAGCAGCCAAGATCCCAGGGGTCAGCTCGAGCAGTACTTC. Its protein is CASSQDPRGQLEQYF.